A selection of T cell receptor beta chains follows, all from one sample in a study. TCRdb re-derived calls from the 5' RACE reads in MiXCR, one entry per CDR3 protein. Here the sample spans a few hundred distinct CDR3 sequences, approximately 13% being singletons. Material: effector memory T cells from blood PBMCs. The receptors originated from a female donor with HIV. Each CDR3 is given with its conserved first and last residue. D genes are given only for firm matches. Size values are once, few and many counts, or a class for expanded clones, and some rows have none.

. | TRBJ2-2 | TRBV9 | . | TGTGCCAGCAGCGTAGCAGTAGCGGAATACACCGGGGAGCTGTTTTTT | CASSVAVAEYTGELFF
few | TRBJ2-2 | TRBV7-2 | TRBD1 | TGTGCCAGCAGCTTAAGGGACAGAGACACCGGGGAGCTGTTTTTT | CASSLRDRDTGELFF
hyperexpanded | TRBJ2-7 | TRBV3-1 | TRBD2 | TGTGCCAGCAGCCAAAGGACTAGCGACCTCTACGAGCAGTACTTC | CASSQRTSDLYEQYF
few | TRBJ1-5 | TRBV7-9 | . | TGTGCCAGCAGCTTAGAGGCTCAGCCCCAGCATTTT | CASSLEAQPQHF
. | TRBJ1-1 | TRBV9 | . | TGTGCCAGCAGCGCAACCGATGCAACTGAAGCTTTCTTT | CASSATDATEAFF
large | TRBJ2-5 | TRBV3-1 | TRBD2 | TGTGCCAGCAGCCAAGGGGGACTAGCGGGTTCAGAGACCCAGTACTTC | CASSQGGLAGSETQYF
. | TRBJ2-3 | TRBV5-6 | . | TGTGCCTGCCGCATCCTAGCAACAAGCACAGATACGCAGTATTTT | CACRILATSTDTQYF
few | TRBJ2-3 | TRBV18 | . | TGTGCCAGCTCACCTACAGGACAGATCACAGATACGCAGTATTTT | CASSPTGQITDTQYF
. | TRBJ1-2 | TRBV6-5 | TRBD1 | TGTGCCAGCAGTTACGACAGGGGAGAGAGCGGCTACACCTTC | CASSYDRGESGYTF
. | TRBJ1-5 | TRBV2 | . | TGTGCCAGCAGTGAAGCGGGACATAGCAATCAGCCCCAGCATTTT | CASSEAGHSNQPQHF
. | TRBJ2-5 | TRBV5-1 | TRBD1 | TGCGCCAGCAGCCCACAGGGGGCTCAAGAGACCCAGTACTTC | CASSPQGAQETQYF
. | TRBJ2-1 | TRBV7-7 | . | TGTGCCAGCAGCGCCGCCAAGGGGTATGAGCAGTTCTTC | CASSAAKGYEQFF
few | TRBJ2-1 | TRBV7-9 | . | TGTGCCAGCAGCTTAGGGGGACTGGGCTTCGCGTACAATGAGCAGTTCTTC | CASSLGGLGFAYNEQFF
large | TRBJ2-6 | TRBV6-1 | TRBD1 | TGTGCCAGCAGTATGACCGGGACAGGGCTTTCTGGGGCCAACGTCCTGACTTTC | CASSMTGTGLSGANVLTF
few | TRBJ1-6 | TRBV30 | . | TGTGCCTTAAAACAGGGCATGGATTCACCCCTCCACTTT | CALKQGMDSPLHF
few | TRBJ2-3 | TRBV12-3/TRBV12-4 | . | TGTGCCAGCAGTTCCCCCGGTCGAGATACGCAGTATTTT | CASSSPGRDTQYF
. | TRBJ2-6 | TRBV5-1 | . | TGCGCCAGCAGCTCCCGACAGGCCCACTCTGGGGCCAACGTCCTGACTTTC | CASSSRQAHSGANVLTF
. | TRBJ1-1 | TRBV4-1 | . | TGCGCCAGCAGCCAAGATCCTGGGCAGACCAGGAACACTGAAGCTTTCTTT | CASSQDPGQTRNTEAFF
few | TRBJ1-5 | TRBV2 | . | TGTGCCAGCAGTGAACTGTCAGGGAGAGATCAGCCCCAGCATTTT | CASSELSGRDQPQHF